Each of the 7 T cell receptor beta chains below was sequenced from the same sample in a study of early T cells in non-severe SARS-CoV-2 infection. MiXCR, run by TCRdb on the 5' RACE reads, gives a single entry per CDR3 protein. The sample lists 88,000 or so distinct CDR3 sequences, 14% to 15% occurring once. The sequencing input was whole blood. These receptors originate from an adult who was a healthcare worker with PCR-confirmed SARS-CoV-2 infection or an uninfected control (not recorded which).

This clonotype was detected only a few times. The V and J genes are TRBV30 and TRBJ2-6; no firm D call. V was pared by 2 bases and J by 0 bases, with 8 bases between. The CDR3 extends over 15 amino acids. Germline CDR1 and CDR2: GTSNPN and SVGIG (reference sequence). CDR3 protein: CAWSRWGSGANVLTF. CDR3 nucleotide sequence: TGTGCCTGGAGTCGTTGGGGCTCTGGGGCCAACGTCCTGACTTTC.

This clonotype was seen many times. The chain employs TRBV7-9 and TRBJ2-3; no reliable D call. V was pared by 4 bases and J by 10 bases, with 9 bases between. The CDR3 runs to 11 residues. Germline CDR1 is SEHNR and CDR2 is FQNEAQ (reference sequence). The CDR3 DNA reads TGTGCCAGCAGCTCTAATCGGCCGCAGTATTTT. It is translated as CASSSNRPQYF.

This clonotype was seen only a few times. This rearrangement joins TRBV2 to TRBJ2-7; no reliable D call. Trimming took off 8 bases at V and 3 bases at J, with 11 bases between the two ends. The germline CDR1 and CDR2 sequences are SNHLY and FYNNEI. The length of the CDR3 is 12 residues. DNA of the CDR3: TGTGCCAGCCGGTACAGCAACTACGAGCAGTACTTC. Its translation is CASRYSNYEQYF.

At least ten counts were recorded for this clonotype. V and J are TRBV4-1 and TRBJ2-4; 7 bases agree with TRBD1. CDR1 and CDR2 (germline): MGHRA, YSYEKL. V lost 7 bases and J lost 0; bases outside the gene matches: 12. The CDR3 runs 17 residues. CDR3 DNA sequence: TGCGCCAGCACCCCGACAGGGATCGGACTAGCCAAAAACATTCAGTACTTC. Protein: CASTPTGIGLAKNIQYF.

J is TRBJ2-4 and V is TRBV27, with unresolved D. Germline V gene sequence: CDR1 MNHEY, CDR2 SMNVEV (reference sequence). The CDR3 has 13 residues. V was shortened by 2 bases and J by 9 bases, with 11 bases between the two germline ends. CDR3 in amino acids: CASSLPGLGIQYF. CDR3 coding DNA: TGTGCCAGCAGTTTACCGGGTTTGGGCATTCAGTACTTC.

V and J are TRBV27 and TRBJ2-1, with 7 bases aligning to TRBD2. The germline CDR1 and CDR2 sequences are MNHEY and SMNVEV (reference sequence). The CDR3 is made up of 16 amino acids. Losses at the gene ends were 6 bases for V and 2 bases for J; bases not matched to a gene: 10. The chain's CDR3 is CASRIKAGIPYNEQFF. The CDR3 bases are TGTGCCAGCAGGATTAAAGCGGGAATCCCCTACAATGAGCAGTTCTTC.

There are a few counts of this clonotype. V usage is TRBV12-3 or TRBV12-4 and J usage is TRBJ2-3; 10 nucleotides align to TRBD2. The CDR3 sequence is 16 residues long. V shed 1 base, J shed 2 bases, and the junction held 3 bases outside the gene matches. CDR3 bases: TGTGCCAGCAGTTTAGTCAGCGGGAGGGCCACAGATACGCAGTATTTT. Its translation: CASSLVSGRATDTQYF.